These T cell receptor beta chains were read from a single sample in a study of blood T cell repertoires in COVID-19. Profiling relied on immunoSEQ multiplex PCR, and the TCRdb table lists in-frame clones only, not all of them. In the table there are 200,000 to 250,000 clones, approximately 90% of which are singletons. The sample consisted of peripheral blood. These receptors came from a young man with COVID-19, enrolled during active disease. The CDR3 runs from the conserved cysteine through the conserved F or W.

V gene	CDR3 protein
TRBV5-4	CASSSLRGNYGYTF
TRBV24-1	CATSGRSARTGELFF
TRBV19	CASSIDILRTGPNYGYTF
TRBV19	CASSIRRAGGIGSGANVLTF
TRBV27	CASSPATSGAYEQYF
TRBV6-2/TRBV6-3	CASSTGGVLDQPQHF
TRBV15	CATSISSYGYTF
TRBV6-6	CASSYSVRDDEQYF
TRBV12-5	CASGLVLAIGVKAYEQYF
TRBV7-2	CASSSYPVRGGDYGYTF
TRBV11-2	CASSLGEQSTDTQYF
TRBV30	CAWSAGRAQETQYF
TRBV28	CASSPPRDNEQFF
TRBV19	CASSIGTGGGQPQHF
TRBV6-1	CASSDRGSLTDTQYF
TRBV19	CASRGGGRSDYGYTF
TRBV21-1	CASSRGQPWNYGYTF
TRBV9	CASSRQGRTEAFF
TRBV7-9	CASSIWTGGSTDTQYF
TRBV11-3	CASSLDPRANEQFF
TRBV19	CAIPLRVACSSPLHF
TRBV7-2	CASSPRAGTGYYEQYF
TRBV7-3	CASSLRGLDGYTF
TRBV4-2	CASSQVGGARGYTF